This entry concerns a single TCR beta chain. Original data processing: Estimation of nucleated cell counts relied on the amplification of reference gene primers. Assay used: immunoSEQ multiplex PCR; TCRdb lists only in-frame clones, some missing. V, J and clone size derive from that table, while D and trimming were established from the DNA sequence. The sample includes 320,000 or so clones, approximately 88% of them seen just once. The germline V and J ends were trimmed by 0 bases and 3 bases, with 15 bases remaining between them. CDR3 length equals 16 residues. Per germline, CDR1 MGHRA and CDR2 YSYEKL. These data come from a study of blood T cell repertoires in COVID-19. Study in general: Some COVID-19 samples were acute and others convalescent; all came from the United States, Italy and Spain. T cells, B-cell-depleted T cells, or PBMCs provided the cDNA or gDNA that served as material.

Clinical history as reported by participants underpinned cohort assignment. The chain links TRBV4-1 to TRBJ2-7, with D unclear. This sequence originates from a young man who had recovered from COVID-19. Sequenced sample: PBMCs or T cells enriched from blood (not recorded which). CDR3 in DNA: TGCGCCAGCAGCCAAGACACTGCTGGGCCCGGCTACGAGCAGTACTTC. This gives the protein CASSQDTAGPGYEQYF.